This T cell receptor beta chain was sequenced in a study of OX40 agonist ivuxolimab in advanced cancers. Clones were sequenced by immunoSEQ multiplex PCR, and TCRdb holds only the in-frame ones, with some missing. The sample holds about 22,000 clones; roughly 80% are singletons and the top ten take roughly 23%. Trimming cost V 4 bases and J 5 bases, with 14 bases left between them. This CDR3 region has 14 residues. Germline V gene sequence: CDR1 MNHEY, CDR2 SMNVEV (reference sequence). This receptor was identified in an adult with an advanced solid tumor such as melanoma, head and neck, liver or kidney cancer. The rearrangement joins TRBV27 to TRBJ2-5; tentatively, D is TRBD2 (6 bases). Sequences were derived from CD4+ or CD8+ T cells sorted from blood, sampled in a trial of the OX40 agonist ivuxolimab. The CDR3 region is CASSSGTAFETQYF. CDR3 nucleotide sequence: TGTGCCAGCAGTTCCGGGACTGCCTTCGAGACCCAGTACTTC.